The rows below give T cell receptor beta chains drawn from one sample of a study of siplizumab effects on memory and regulatory T cells. This table comes from immunoSEQ multiplex PCR, and its TCRdb copy is limited to in-frame clones, with some not included. Of approximately 110,000 clones listed, around 93% were seen once; the top ten hold around 0.3%. Sequencing input: CD4+ T cells sorted from blood. All receptors derive from a human donor in good health. The CDR3 runs from the conserved cysteine through the conserved F or W. The D gene is left open where the match is weak. The size entry is marked missing in some rows and otherwise reads once, few, many or a size class.

size | D | J | V | DNA | CDR3
- | - | TRBJ1-2 | TRBV7-2 | TGTGCCAGCAGCTTAGCCGTACAATCCTATGGCTACACCTTC | CASSLAVQSYGYTF
- | - | TRBJ1-1 | TRBV27 | TGTGCCAGCAGGGGCAGGCCAACAGGTGAAGCTTTCTTT | CASRGRPTGEAFF
- | - | TRBJ1-2 | TRBV6-5 | TGTGCCAGCAGTTCCGCGGACAGACCTAACTATGGCTACACCTTC | CASSSADRPNYGYTF
- | TRBD1 | TRBJ1-1 | TRBV5-1 | TGCGCCAGCAGCTTGGCCCTTGGACAGGTGAACACTGAAGCTTTCTTT | CASSLALGQVNTEAFF
- | TRBD1 | TRBJ2-1 | TRBV7-9 | TGTGCCAGCGACAGGGGACAGGGAGACTACAATGAGCAGTTCTTC | CASDRGQGDYNEQFF
- | - | TRBJ2-5 | TRBV15 | TGTGCCACCAGCAGAGATCTAAGGACCCAGTACTTC | CATSRDLRTQYF
- | TRBD2 | TRBJ2-1 | TRBV30 | TGTGCCTGGAGTGTAGGTAGCGGGACCGAGCAGTTCTTC | CAWSVGSGTEQFF
- | TRBD2 | TRBJ2-3 | TRBV7-2 | TGTGCCAGCAGCTTAGGCGCCCCGGCGGGAGGGCAAGATACGCAGTATTTT | CASSLGAPAGGQDTQYF
- | - | TRBJ1-1 | TRBV5-6 | TGTGCCAGCAGCGGCAGAGGGCTTGAAGCTTTCTTT | CASSGRGLEAFF
- | - | TRBJ1-6 | TRBV2 | TGTGCCAGCACGGGGCTTTCCTATAATTCACCCCTCCACTTT | CASTGLSYNSPLHF
- | TRBD1 | TRBJ1-2 | TRBV6-1 | TGTGCCAGTGAGACAGGGGCGAATTTCTATGGCTACACCTTC | CASETGANFYGYTF
- | - | TRBJ1-1 | TRBV2 | TGTGCCAGCAGTGAAGCCGGGCGTCGGACTGAAGCTTTCTTT | CASSEAGRRTEAFF
- | TRBD1 | TRBJ1-6 | TRBV30 | TGTGCCTGGAGCGGACAGGGAGGCTCACCCCTCCACTTT | CAWSGQGGSPLHF
- | - | TRBJ1-1 | TRBV15 | TGTGCCACCAGCAGAGCCAGAGCTACCAGACCTGAAGCTTTCTTT | CATSRARATRPEAFF
- | - | TRBJ1-2 | TRBV10-3 | TGTGCCATCCAACAGGATCCCTATGGCTACACCTTC | CAIQQDPYGYTF
- | TRBD2 | TRBJ2-1 | TRBV7-3 | TGTGCCAGCAGCTTACTCCGGACTAGCGGCTCCTACAATGAGCAGTTCTTC | CASSLLRTSGSYNEQFF
- | - | TRBJ1-5 | TRBV5-1 | TGCGCCAGCAGCTTAAACGGGGCCCTACACCAGCCCCAGCATTTT | CASSLNGALHQPQHF
- | TRBD1 | TRBJ2-6 | TRBV7-9 | TGTGCCAGCAGCTTGACAGGGGGCTCGGGGGCCAACGTCCTGACTTTC | CASSLTGGSGANVLTF
- | - | TRBJ1-5 | TRBV6-1 | TGTGCCAGCAGTGAGAACCGGGCCTCATCATACAGCAATCAGCCCCAGCATTTT | CASSENRASSYSNQPQHF
- | - | TRBJ2-3 | TRBV15 | TGTGCCACCAGCAGAGCCAGCACAGATACGCAGTATTTT | CATSRASTDTQYF
- | TRBD1 | TRBJ2-1 | TRBV5-4 | TGTGCCAGCAGCTTGGTCAGGGGGAACTACAATGAGCAGTTCTTC | CASSLVRGNYNEQFF
- | - | TRBJ2-3 | TRBV4-1 | TGCGCCAGCAGCCAAAGTACAGCGTTAACAGATACGCAGTATTTT | CASSQSTALTDTQYF
few | - | TRBJ2-7 | TRBV6-1 | TGTGCCAGCAGTGAATTGCAGGGGACATCCTACGAGCAGTACTTC | CASSELQGTSYEQYF
- | TRBD2 | TRBJ2-3 | TRBV7-3 | TGTGCCAGCAGCCCGAGAGGGACTAGCGTAACAGATACGCAGTATTTT | CASSPRGTSVTDTQYF
- | TRBD1 | TRBJ2-7 | TRBV6-5 | TGTGCCAGCAGTATGACAGGGGACCGGGGGGAGCAGTACTTC | CASSMTGDRGEQYF
- | - | TRBJ2-7 | TRBV11-2 | TGTGCCAGCAGCTCGACAGGAGTGACCTACGAGCAGTACTTC | CASSSTGVTYEQYF
- | - | TRBJ1-2 | TRBV19 | TGTGCCAGTAGTATACGACTAAACTATGGCTACACCTTC | CASSIRLNYGYTF
- | TRBD2 | TRBJ2-1 | TRBV13 | TGTGCCAGCAGCTTAGTGCTAGCGGACCGGAATGAGCAGTTCTTC | CASSLVLADRNEQFF
- | - | TRBJ2-7 | TRBV21-1 | TGTGCCAGCAGCAAAGACGGGAGCCCCTACGAGCAGTACTTC | CASSKDGSPYEQYF
- | - | TRBJ2-7 | TRBV19 | TGTGCCAGTAGTACTCGGGGGCGTGGCGAGCAGCACTTC | CASSTRGRGEQHF
once | - | TRBJ2-1 | TRBV11-3 | TGTGCCAGCAGCTTAGAGATAGGTCGCATTGTCCCCCGCTCCTACAATGAGCAGTTCTTC | CASSLEIGRIVPRSYNEQFF
few | - | TRBJ1-2 | TRBV10-3 | TGTGCCATTACAGGCGGCTATGGCTACACCTTC | CAITGGYGYTF
once | - | TRBJ1-1 | TRBV6-1 | TGTGCCAGCAGTGAAAGAGAGTTGACTGAAGCTTTCTTT | CASSERELTEAFF
- | - | TRBJ1-1 | TRBV25-1 | TGTGCCAGCAGTGAATATAAGGACACTGAAGCTTTCTTT | CASSEYKDTEAFF
- | - | TRBJ1-5 | TRBV6-5 | TGTGCCAGCAGTTACTCATGGAAGAGAGGACAGCCCCAGCATTTT | CASSYSWKRGQPQHF
- | - | TRBJ1-6 | TRBV7-6 | TGTGCCAGCAGCTTGGGACTGAATAATTCACCCCTCCACTTT | CASSLGLNNSPLHF
once | - | TRBJ1-4 | TRBV7-5 | TGTGCCAGAAGAGGATTCGGGGAAAAACTGTTTTTT | CARRGFGEKLFF
once | - | TRBJ2-7 | TRBV5-1 | TGCGCCAGCAGTTACGACAGGAACGAGCAGTACTTC | CASSYDRNEQYF
- | - | TRBJ1-5 | TRBV16 | TGTGCCAGCAGCTCCTGGGAAAAGAGCAATCAGCCCCAGCATTTT | CASSSWEKSNQPQHF
- | - | TRBJ1-1 | TRBV18 | TGTGCCAGCTCACCATCAATGAACACTGAAGCTTTCTTT | CASSPSMNTEAFF
- | - | TRBJ1-5 | TRBV19 | TGTGCCAGCCGGTCGGGGAATATTCAGCCCCAGCATTTT | CASRSGNIQPQHF
- | - | TRBJ2-7 | TRBV7-2 | TGTGCCAGCAGCTGGCAGGGGTACTACGAGCAGTACTTC | CASSWQGYYEQYF
- | - | TRBJ1-5 | TRBV5-5 | TGTGCCAGCAGCTTGGACCCGCATAGCAATCAGCCCCAGCATTTT | CASSLDPHSNQPQHF
- | - | TRBJ2-1 | TRBV6-1 | TGTGCCAGCAGTGAAGTCTTCGGGGGTTCCTACAATGAGCAGTTCTTC | CASSEVFGGSYNEQFF